This T cell receptor beta chain comes out of a study of cytomegalovirus exposure and HLA in healthy donors (dated 2017 in TCRdb). Background for the entire study: In an earlier analysis of some 610 of the donors, around 300 Gb of sequence data and about 110 million unique TCR beta sequences from about 190 million T cells were reported. Rather than using new phenotypic data, the later analysis identified candidate immune exposures from TCR beta sequences and from how often those sequences occurred across donors. The study aimed to test whether cataloging public T cell receptors could reveal signatures of past pathogen exposure. Donor age, sex, ethnicity and CMV serostatus were compiled alongside the repertoire data. An earlier analysis of some 500 of the donors used high-throughput TCR beta sequencing to judge whether each TCR beta V gene segment behaved as functional or pseudogenic. Of the roughly 390 genotyped donors, approximately 81% were placed in the genetic ancestry cluster associated with self-reported Caucasian donors. High-throughput TCR immunosequencing, statistical association of individual TCRs with disease status, and machine learning were combined to predict cytomegalovirus infection status. A handful of DR-DQ haplotypes were handled as single units for association and clustering because linkage in the cohort was strong. Across 300 to 500 genotyped donors of the cohort, an average of about 220,000 unique TCR beta nucleotide sequences per donor were sequenced, and roughly 20% of those sequences were non-productive. All discovery cohort repertoires had been generated on a single sequencing platform. Class I and class II HLA loci were covered by the typing at four-digit resolution. The study profiled the T cell repertoires of around 700 subjects by immunosequencing and related them to cytomegalovirus serostatus. A later genetic analysis took genome-wide SNP genotypes for about 55% of the 666 donors and used that subset as a discovery cohort. A later analysis re-analyzed previously published TCR beta repertoires from roughly 600 donors and added high-resolution HLA genotyping to study TCR occurrence patterns. The number of donors typed differed by locus, with 629-630 for A, B, C, DRB1 and DQB1, around 500 for DQA1, approximately 580 for DPA1, and roughly 450 for DPB1. About 300 gigabases of sequencing data and tens of millions of unique TCR sequences were included in an early release covering about 700 HLA-typed donors. Besides the first cohort of 500 to 700 subjects, a separate validation cohort made up of about 120 different subjects was used. What the authors observed across the whole study: Because HLA typing was missing for some donors at each locus, association tests included only the typed subset. Broadly in line with IMGT annotations, most TCR beta V segments showed up in productive rearrangements about 90% or about 30% of the time in an earlier analysis of 587 of the donors. Correlated functional status among segregating V segments might reflect linkage disequilibrium, but an unknown experimental factor could not be ruled out. Specific HLA alleles were associated with roughly 17,000 TCR beta sequences at a false discovery rate of 0.05 in a later analysis. A later genetic analysis reported fewer N-insertions in productive TCRs among donors in an Asian-associated ancestry cluster than the approximately 670-donor mean. Only TCR beta chains were sequenced in this cohort, and the absence of alpha or paired-chain data limited detectable features. When HLA alleles, especially DR and DQ, strongly co-occurred, TCR associations were difficult to assign to individual alleles. According to a later analysis, most CMV-associated TCR beta chains appeared to be HLA-restricted, and the HLA associations seemed to be driven largely by CMV exposure. According to a later analysis, TCR association rates differed among HLA loci, with DRB1 alleles showing the most associated TCRs and HLA-C alleles showing the fewest. A further reported finding was that TCR beta sequences accurately predicted the HLA-A and HLA-B alleles for most subjects in the first cohort. Most TCR sequences were seen in very few donors, while some public TCRs were found in many individuals. The classifier was reported to diagnose cytomegalovirus status with high specificity and sensitivity in both the original and validation cohorts. Some IMGT-functional V segments, including TRBV6-2 and TRBV6-3, could not be distinguished by the 87-base-pair reads and were therefore excluded. Roughly uniform sequencing depth across donors was assumed in presence/absence analyses, although this assumption may not hold. In a later analysis, HLA-associated TCR beta chains were found to be more clonally expanded and to have lower generation probabilities than equally common non-associated chains. A few of the identified cytomegalovirus-associated TCR beta chains were confirmed in vitro to be specific for cytomegalovirus antigens. Seventeen rarely observed V segments, including chromosome 9 orphons, were excluded from the earlier analysis of several hundred of the donors because counts were too low. The authors suggested that the approach could potentially be extended to other disease states and immunological phenotypes. Immune exposure information for the cohort was limited to CMV serostatus. A group of highly shared sequence variants was considered likely to be a technical artifact of the sequencing pipeline. A later genetic analysis associated a missense DCLRE1C variant with V-gene and J-gene trimming of TCR beta chains, and an independent cohort replicated the association. In the study, approximately 160 TCR beta chains were listed as associated with cytomegalovirus. A later analysis reported that several top co-occurrence clusters appeared linked to parvovirus B19, influenza, CMV and Epstein-Barr virus.

Trimming costs V 10 bases and J 8 bases, and their ends lie 9 bases apart. According to the germline V gene, CDR1 reads SNHLY and CDR2 reads FYNNEI. The CDR3 contains 10 residues, cysteine and phenylalanine counted. Only the CDR3 DNA stays, 30 bases, in frame from base 1. In total, 500 to 700 healthy bone marrow donors made up the cohort. At the time of sampling, every cohort member was nominally healthy, though immune exposures that went unrecorded were likely present. The donor was CMV seronegative and belonged to the group of under 400 seronegative cohort members. Every donor gave a peripheral blood sample, and the peripheral blood mononuclear cells from that sample were used for TCR beta sequencing. The Qiagen DNeasy Blood Extraction Kit was used to extract genomic DNA from the blood cell samples. About this clone: Its antigen has not been determined. No qualities accompany the bases; no much larger clone lies one base away.

The library was produced with the immunoSEQ multiplex PCR assay. A mixture of 60 forward primers for TCR Vbeta segments and 13 reverse primers for TCR Jbeta segments was used in the multiplex PCR. Amplification of the CDR3 region of rearranged TCR beta genes was performed with a multiplex PCR assay on genomic DNA. Amplified TCR beta libraries were sequenced as 87-base-pair reads on the Illumina HiSeq System. As for how the authors treated the data: Across the roughly 670 repertoires, a later analysis counted approximately 83 million unique TCR beta chains, 9 million to 14 million of which were shared by at least two donors. Raw reads were error-corrected and collapsed into unique sequences with a nearest-neighbor algorithm that merged closely related sequences to remove PCR and sequencing errors. V, D and J gene segments were assigned by aligning CDR3 sequences to IMGT reference sequences. For a sequence to be retained, at least a six-nucleotide match to both a V gene segment and a J gene segment was required. A rearrangement was called productive if the CDR3 had no stop codons and remained in frame with V and J, and every other rearrangement was called non-productive. Following IMGT convention, CDR3 was defined as the stretch from the second conserved V-encoded cysteine up to the conserved J-encoded phenylalanine. The earlier analysis of a few hundred of the donors excluded sequences that lacked an unambiguous match to a single V gene segment. In an earlier analysis of some 590 of the donors, a V segment was called functional when productive rearrangements were above 56.7%, and segregating when the standard deviation between donors exceeded 5%. To diagnose cytomegalovirus status from the catalog of TCR beta chain sequences, a statistical classification framework was built. A later analysis assigned V and J genes by comparing TCR nucleotide sequences with IMGT/GENE-DB human TR gene sequences. The TCRdist pipeline was used in a later analysis to assign CDR3 sequences and most-parsimonious VDJ recombination scenarios. A later analysis defined each TCR beta chain by its CDR3 amino acid sequence plus V-gene family, and excluded reads lacking a unique V-gene family. In a later analysis, 450 to 600 highly shared, low-generation-probability nucleotide sequences were removed to address suspected cross-contamination and a sequencing artifact. In a later analysis, a clonal expansion index was calculated for each public chain from normalized within-repertoire ranks of inferred template counts. A later analysis computed generation probabilities with a VDJ recombination model fitted to out-of-frame rearrangements, and checked the results against IGoR. Hypergeometric tests were used in a later analysis to score TCR-TCR, TCR-HLA and TCR-CMV co-occurrence, with a repertoire-size bias correction applied to the TCR pairs. False discovery rates were estimated in a later analysis by permuting HLA or CMV assignments 20 times. In a later analysis, co-occurring TCRs were grouped with DBSCAN, and TCRdist sequence similarity was added when clustering was performed within HLA-allele-positive subsets. Repertoires with fewer than 30,000 or more than 120,000 public chains, plus five repertoires with anomalous nucleotide sharing, were excluded from co-occurrence clustering. Sourced from immuneACCESS, this table was stored by TCRdb with only in-frame sequences that have V and J called. A share of the clones is absent; for the studies checked, an unresolved V gene accounts for under half, and the remainder has no known explanation. The V and J calls and clone size were taken over from that table, and D and trimming were inferred from the DNA. The sample profile shows roughly 250,000 clones; around 80% of them were found once. The ten largest clonotypes hold over 0.3% of the sample.

The TCR originated in a girl aged 2-15 years in good health and CMV-seronegative. The rearrangement combines TRBV2 with TRBJ2-1, with the identity of the D gene unclear. Sequencing was carried out using PBMCs. The nucleotide sequence reads as follows: TGTGCCAAAAAAGGAGATGAGCAGTTCTTC. It translates as CAKKGDEQFF.